The clone carrying this T cell receptor (beta chain) turned up a few times. Its antigen is not known. This entry comes from a study of T cells after yellow fever vaccination. Study-level information: Fractions of low cell number were prepared using SMART-Seq v4 Ultra Low Input. Study results and caveats: Post-booster samples contained most primary-vaccination clones (nearly 98% CD4, 88% CD8). Weaker, the secondary response peaked sooner, at day 5 versus 15.

TCRdb re-called the 5' RACE reads with MiXCR, one entry per CDR3 protein. The data hold 170,000 or so distinct CDR3 sequences, with roughly 6.2% observed a single time. V lost 5 bases, J lost 6 bases, and 26 bases lay in between. Germline CDR1 is LNHDA and CDR2 is SQIVND (reference sequence). This CDR3 is built from 18 residues. The receptor was derived from a man between 18 and 35 years old who received the YFV17D yellow fever vaccine. The sequencing here drew on CD4+ T cells sorted from PBMCs, taken on the day of the first yellow fever vaccination. The chain recombines TRBV19 with TRBJ1-5; D possibly corresponds to TRBD1 (5 bases). CDR3 in DNA: TGTGCCAGTAGTCCGCAGACAGTGAAAAAACCCCCTCGTCAGCCCCAGCATTTT. It yields the protein CASSPQTVKKPPRQPQHF.